One sample yielded the 24 T cell receptor beta chains listed below, sequenced in a study of T cell responses to AZD1222 COVID-19 vaccine. Produced via immunoSEQ multiplex PCR; TCRdb's table is partial and in-frame only. The sample shows 150,000 or so clones, 80% to 90% of them seen only once. Sequences were derived from peripheral blood, sampled on day 0 of AZD1222 vaccination. All receptors derive from an adult in good health.

This chain connects TRBV7-3 to TRBJ2-1; no reliable D call. V was clipped by 5 bases and J by 0 bases, with 11 bases between them. The CDR3 is 15 amino acids. Germline CDR1 SGHTA, CDR2 FQGTGA. This CDR3 reads CASSLSASSYNEQFF. Written as DNA, the CDR3 is TGTGCCAGCAGCCTCAGCGCGAGCTCCTACAATGAGCAGTTCTTC.

This clone occurred once. The V gene is TRBV15, the J gene TRBJ1-6, with D perhaps TRBD1 (5 bases). The CDR3 covers 15 residues. Germline CDR1 and CDR2: LNHNV and YYDKDF (reference sequence). V dropped 8 bases and J dropped 5 bases, with 16 bases sitting between them. The CDR3 region is CATSRYGGDNSPLHF. The CDR3 nucleotides read TGTGCCACCTCTCGCTATGGGGGTGATAATTCACCCCTCCACTTT. The entire variable domain, with the rest obtained from reference TRBV15 and TRBJ1-6, is as follows: DAMVIQNPRYQVTQFGKPVTLSCSQTLNHNVMYWYQQKSSQAPKLLFHYYDKDFNNEADTPDNFQSRRPNTSFCFLDIRSPGLGDTAMYLCATSRYGGDNSPLHFGNGTRLTVT.

CDR3 bases: TGTGCCTGGAGTGTGTGGGGCAATTCACCCCTCCACTTT. It encodes CAWSVWGNSPLHF. This sequence joins TRBV30 and TRBJ1-6; perhaps TRBD1 as D (5 bases). There are 13 residues in the CDR3. Trimming shortened V by 0 bases and J by 7 bases, and 7 bases separated the two germline ends. Germline CDR1 is GTSNPN and CDR2 is SVGIG (reference sequence). Drawing the rest from reference TRBV30 and TRBJ1-6, the complete variable domain is SQTIHQWPATLVQPVGSPLSLECTVEGTSNPNLYWYRQAAGRGLQLLFYSVGIGQISSEVPQNLSASRPQDRQFILSSKKLLLSDSGFYLCAWSVWGNSPLHFGNGTRLTVT.

V and J are TRBV16 and TRBJ1-5; tentatively, D is TRBD1 (6 bases). In germline, CDR1 is KGHSY, CDR2 FQNENV. V was clipped by 0 bases and J by 0 bases, with 6 bases between them. The CDR3 covers 15 residues. The CDR3 sequence is CASSQSGGSNQPQHF. The DNA of the CDR3 is TGTGCCAGCAGCCAATCAGGGGGTAGCAATCAGCCCCAGCATTTT.

This clone appeared once. The rearrangement links TRBV6-6 to TRBJ1-4; D is unresolved. The CDR3 has 15 amino acids. Germline V gene lookup returns CDR1 MNHNY and CDR2 SVGAGI (reference sequence). Trimming pared 5 bases from V and 6 bases from J, leaving 16 bases between. The CDR3 DNA reads TGTGCCAGCAGTGCGGCAGGCCATTTCTATGAAAAACTGTTTTTT. Protein: CASSAAGHFYEKLFF.

The chain uses TRBV7-6 and TRBJ1-6, with D unresolved. V lost 5 bases to trimming and J lost 0 bases, with 14 bases between them. The length of the CDR3 is 17 residues. Germline V gene lookup returns CDR1 SGHVS and CDR2 FNYEAQ. CDR3 in amino acids: CASSPIGVASYNSPLHF. CDR3 DNA: TGTGCCAGCAGCCCAATTGGGGTTGCCTCCTATAATTCACCCCTCCACTTT.

DNA of the CDR3: TGTGCCAGCTCACAGGGGGCTGAAGAAAAACTGTTTTTT. Translated: CASSQGAEEKLFF. The chain has TRBV18 and TRBJ1-4, with TRBD1 matching over 7 bases. The junction had 4 bases not matched to a gene; V was cut back by 4 bases and J by 8 bases. The CDR3 runs 13 residues. The germline CDR1 and CDR2 sequences are KGHSH and LQKENI.

In this sample, this clone turned up once. The chain carries TRBV6-1 and TRBJ1-1, with a weak D call TRBD1 (5 bases). Germline V gene sequence: CDR1 MNHNS, CDR2 SASEGT. Trimming took off 0 bases at V and 8 bases at J, with 19 bases between the two ends. This CDR3 is 16 amino acids long. CDR3 DNA: TGTGCCAGCAGTGAAGCGCTTATTCAGAGGGGTCGGGAAGCTTTCTTT. It specifies CASSEALIQRGREAFF.

This chain links TRBV19 with TRBJ1-6, with D possibly being TRBD1 (6 bases). Germline CDR1 and CDR2: LNHDA and SQIVND (reference sequence). Trimming shortened V by 7 bases and J by 12 bases, and 19 bases separated the two germline ends. The CDR3 loop spans 14 amino acids. The CDR3 reads CASTHRARTLPLHF. DNA for the CDR3: TGTGCCAGTACCCACAGGGCCAGAACCTTACCCCTCCACTTT.

This chain uses TRBV4-2 with TRBJ2-1, with D perhaps matching TRBD2 (5 bases). Trimming left V 0 bases short and J 7 bases short, with 16 bases between. The germline gives CDR1 LGHNA, CDR2 YNFKEQ. The length of the CDR3 is 16 residues. CDR3 nucleotides: TGTGCCAGCAGCCAAGAAAGGCGCGGGCCACGGAATGAGCAGTTCTTC. It encodes CASSQERRGPRNEQFF.

This sequence joins TRBV5-1 and TRBJ1-2; perhaps TRBD1 as D (6 bases). V lost 3 bases to trimming and J lost 5 bases, with 11 bases between them. Germline V gene data show CDR1 as SGHRS and CDR2 as YFSETQ. The CDR3 consists of 13 residues. The CDR3 loop reads CASSSLTGYGYTF. For the CDR3, the DNA is TGCGCCAGCAGCTCACTTACAGGGTATGGCTACACCTTC.

This sequence joins TRBV7-8 and TRBJ2-7, with a possible D match to TRBD1 (5 bases). The length of the CDR3 is 13 residues. Per germline, CDR1 SGHVS and CDR2 FQNEAQ. V was cut by 5 bases and J by 3 bases, with 11 bases left in between. CDR3 amino acids: CASSPVQGYEQYF. The CDR3 DNA follows: TGTGCCAGCAGCCCTGTCCAGGGCTACGAGCAGTACTTC.

The chain has TRBV14 and TRBJ2-1; D may be TRBD2 (7 bases). Germline V gene lookup returns CDR1 SGHDN and CDR2 FVKESK. Trimming took off 1 base at V and 0 bases at J, with 13 bases between the two ends. The CDR3 is 17 residues long. The CDR3 protein is CASSQGGGLSSYNEQFF. The CDR3 nucleotides read TGTGCCAGCAGCCAAGGGGGGGGGCTGAGCTCCTACAATGAGCAGTTCTTC.

This clone came up a few times. The CDR3 sequence: CVRTGKGRNTGELFF. CDR3 in DNA: TGTGTCAGAACTGGGAAAGGGCGGAACACCGGGGAGCTGTTTTTT. This chain joins TRBV7-5 and TRBJ2-2. TRBV7-5 is a listed pseudogene. This CDR3 spans 15 amino acids.

This clone was seen just once. V and J are TRBV7-8 and TRBJ1-2; 11 nucleotides line up with TRBD1. Germline CDR1 reads SGHVS; CDR2 reads FQNEAQ. The CDR3 length is 15 residues. J was trimmed by 5 bases and V by 5 bases; bases with no gene match: 7. CDR3 DNA sequence: TGTGCCAGCAGCCCTTGGACAGGGGGCGCTTATGGCTACACCTTC. It specifies CASSPWTGGAYGYTF.

This clone was observed a single time. The V and J genes are TRBV9 and TRBJ2-3; perhaps TRBD2 as D (5 bases). The CDR3 totals 12 residues. V gave up 0 bases and J gave up 6 bases, with 5 bases separating them. Germline V gene data show CDR1 as SGDLS and CDR2 as YYNGEE. The CDR3 DNA reads as TGTGCCAGCAGCGTAGGAGGGGATACGCAGTATTTT. Translating gives CASSVGGDTQYF.

The genes are TRBV2 and TRBJ2-5; no firm D call. The CDR3 has 13 residues. Germline assignment: CDR1 SNHLY and CDR2 FYNNEI. The germline V and J ends were trimmed by 5 bases and 5 bases, with 12 bases remaining between them. CDR3 bases: TGTGCCAGCAGTTCCCGGACCCGGGAGACCCAGTACTTC. It yields the protein CASSSRTRETQYF.

This clone was found once. The chain links TRBV7-3 to TRBJ2-2; 7 nucleotides line up with TRBD1. The CDR3 covers 14 residues. Losses at the gene ends were 5 bases for V and 1 base for J; bases not matched to a gene: 1. Germline V CDR1 and CDR2: SGHTA, FQGTGA. The chain's CDR3 is CASSRDRNTGELFF. DNA for the CDR3: TGTGCCAGCAGCCGGGACAGGAACACCGGGGAGCTGTTTTTT.

CDR3 DNA: TGTGCCAGCAGCTTAGCGCCCGGGGACTATGGCTACACCTTC. It translates to CASSLAPGDYGYTF. V and J are TRBV7-2 and TRBJ1-2; D remains ambiguous. The germline gives CDR1 SGHTA, CDR2 FQGNSA. The CDR3 sequence is 14 residues long. Trimming cost V 0 bases and J 3 bases, with 8 bases left between them.

A single count supports this clone. The chain combines TRBV19 with TRBJ1-1; 7 positions match TRBD1. V was clipped by 11 bases and J by 11 bases; unmatched bases: 11. CDR3 length: 11 residues. Germline V gene sequence: CDR1 LNHDA, CDR2 SQIVND (reference sequence). The CDR3 DNA sequence: TGTGCCGGCCCCCCAGGACAGGTGGCTTTCTTT. Translation gives CAGPPGQVAFF.

This clone was seen just once. CDR3 in amino acids: CASSVGRADNSPLHF. The CDR3 DNA reads as TGTGCCAGCAGTGTGGGACGGGCGGATAATTCACCCCTCCACTTT. V is TRBV2 and J is TRBJ1-6; TRBD1 is a possible D gene (5 bases). The CDR3 length is 15 residues. Germline assignment: CDR1 SNHLY and CDR2 FYNNEI. Trimming left V 4 bases short and J 5 bases short, with 12 bases between.

The chain has TRBV19 and TRBJ2-1; D gene ambiguous. This CDR3 contains 15 residues. V lost 5 bases to trimming and J lost 9 bases, with 20 bases between them. Germline CDR1 is LNHDA and CDR2 is SQIVND (reference sequence). The CDR3 spells CASSSAYGSLSEQFF. CDR3 DNA: TGTGCCAGTAGTTCCGCTTATGGTAGCTTATCTGAGCAGTTCTTC.

The chain uses TRBV5-6 and TRBJ1-4; D not resolved. Germline V CDR1 and CDR2: SGHDT, YYEEEE. V dropped 0 bases and J dropped 5 bases, with 11 bases sitting between them. The CDR3 consists of 15 residues. This CDR3 is CASSLVSDFNEKLFF. The CDR3 region has the DNA TGTGCCAGCAGCTTGGTGTCGGACTTCAATGAAAAACTGTTTTTT.

The gene calls are TRBV7-2 and TRBJ2-3; 7 bases are shared with TRBD1. Germline loops: CDR1 SGHTA, CDR2 FQGNSA. CDR3 size: 15 residues. The J segment lost 2 bases and the V segment lost 5 bases, leaving 7 bases of the junction unmatched. For the CDR3, the DNA is TGTGCCAGCAGCCCTCGGACAGGCTCCACAGATACGCAGTATTTT. It specifies CASSPRTGSTDTQYF.